The source of this T cell receptor (beta chain) is a study of cytomegalovirus exposure and HLA in healthy donors. V lost 6 bases and J 8 bases, leaving 24 bases between the germline ends. CDR1 is LNHDA and CDR2 is SQIVND in the germline V gene (reference sequence). The CDR3 has 16 amino acids. To note about this clone: Its antigen is not identified.

Study observations and caveats: The study listed 164 cytomegalovirus-associated TCR beta chains. As a later analysis showed, several of the most significant clusters appeared to be linked to common viral pathogens. According to reports, the classifier identified cytomegalovirus status with high specificity and sensitivity. Sequence variants that were highly shared formed a cluster that was likely a sequencing artifact.

The PCR had 60 Vbeta and 13 Jbeta primers. The assay was immunoSEQ multiplex PCR, and TCRdb's table has in-frame clones only and misses some. This sample has around 170,000 clones, with 70% to 80% found just once. This sequence originates from a man in his forties or fifties in good health and CMV-seronegative. Material: PBMCs. This chain links TRBV19 with TRBJ2-3, with D perhaps TRBD2 (7 bases). CDR3 nucleotide sequence: TGTGCCAGTAGGGACCGCGGACTAGAAATACAGGGTACGCAGTATTTT. Its protein is CASRDRGLEIQGTQYF.